The text below deals with one TCR beta chain. Its antigen is currently unknown. The source of the sample is a study of cytotoxic CD8 clonotypes in ibrutinib-treated CLL. Turning to the study itself: An average of around 250,000 productive templates and roughly 94,000 productive rearrangements was obtained per sample.

Some clones are missing from TCRdb's copy, which holds only in-frame ones; the method was immunoSEQ multiplex PCR. This table has fewer than 400,000 clones, 67% appearing once. V was shortened by 4 bases and J by 4 bases, with 13 bases between the two germline ends. The V gene's germline CDR1 is SEHNR and CDR2 FQNEAQ (reference sequence). The CDR3 is made up of 14 amino acids. Whole-study results and caveats: Progressing patients had sampling times that differed from those of sustained-remission patients. Having risen at ibrutinib response, clonality had fallen back toward baseline by progression.

The V and J genes are TRBV7-9 and TRBJ1-2; D uncertain. The input for sequencing was PBMCs, taken after 36 months of ibrutinib treatment. The sequence came from a human donor with chronic lymphocytic leukemia. This chain's CDR3 is CASSWRGLGYGYTF. DNA of the CDR3: TGTGCCAGCAGCTGGCGGGGTCTGGGCTATGGCTACACCTTC.